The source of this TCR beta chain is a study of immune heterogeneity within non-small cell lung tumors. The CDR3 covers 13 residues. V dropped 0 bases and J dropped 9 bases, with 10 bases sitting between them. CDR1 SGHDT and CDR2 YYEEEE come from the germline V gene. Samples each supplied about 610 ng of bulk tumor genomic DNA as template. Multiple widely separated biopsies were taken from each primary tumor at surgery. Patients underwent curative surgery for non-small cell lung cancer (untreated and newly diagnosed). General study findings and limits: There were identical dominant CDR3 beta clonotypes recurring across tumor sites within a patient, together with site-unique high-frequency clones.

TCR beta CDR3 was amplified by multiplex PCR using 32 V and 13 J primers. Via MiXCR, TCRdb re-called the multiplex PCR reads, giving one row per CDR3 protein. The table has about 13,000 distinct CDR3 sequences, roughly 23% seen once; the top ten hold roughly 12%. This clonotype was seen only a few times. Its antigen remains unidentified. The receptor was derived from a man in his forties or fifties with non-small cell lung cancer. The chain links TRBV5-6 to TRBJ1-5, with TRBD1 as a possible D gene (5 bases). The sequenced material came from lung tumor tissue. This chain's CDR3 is CASSLGGARPQHF. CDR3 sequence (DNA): TGTGCCAGCAGCTTGGGCGGGGCGAGGCCCCAGCATTTT.